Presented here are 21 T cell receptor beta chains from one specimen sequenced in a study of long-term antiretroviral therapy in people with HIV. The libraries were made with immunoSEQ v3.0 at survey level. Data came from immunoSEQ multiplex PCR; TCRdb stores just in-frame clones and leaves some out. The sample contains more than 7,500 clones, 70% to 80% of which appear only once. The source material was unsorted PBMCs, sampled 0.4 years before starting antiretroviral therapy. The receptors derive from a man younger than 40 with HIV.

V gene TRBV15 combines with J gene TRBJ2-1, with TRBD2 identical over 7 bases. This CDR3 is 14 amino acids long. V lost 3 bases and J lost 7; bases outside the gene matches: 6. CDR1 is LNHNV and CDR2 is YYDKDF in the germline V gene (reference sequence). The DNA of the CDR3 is TGTGCCACCAGCAGGGGGACTATAGGGAATGAGCAGTTCTTC. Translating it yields CATSRGTIGNEQFF.

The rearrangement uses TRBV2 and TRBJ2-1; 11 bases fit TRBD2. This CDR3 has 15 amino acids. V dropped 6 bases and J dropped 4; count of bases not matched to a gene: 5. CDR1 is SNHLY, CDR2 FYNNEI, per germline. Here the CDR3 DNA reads TGTGCCAGCAGCGCGGGACTAGCGGAATACAATGAGCAGTTCTTC. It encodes CASSAGLAEYNEQFF.

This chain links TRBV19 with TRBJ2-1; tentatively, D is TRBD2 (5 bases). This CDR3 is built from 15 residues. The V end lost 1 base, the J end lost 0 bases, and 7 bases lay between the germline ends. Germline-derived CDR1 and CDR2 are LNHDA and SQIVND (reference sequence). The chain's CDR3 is CASSIGLNSYNEQFF. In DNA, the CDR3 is TGTGCCAGTAGTATAGGACTAAACTCCTACAATGAGCAGTTCTTC.

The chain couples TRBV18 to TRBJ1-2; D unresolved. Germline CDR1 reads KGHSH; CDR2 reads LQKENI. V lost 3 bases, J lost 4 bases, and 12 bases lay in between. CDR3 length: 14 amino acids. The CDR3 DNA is TGTGCCAGCTCACCTCAGCTTTCTGCCTATGGCTACACCTTC. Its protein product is CASSPQLSAYGYTF.

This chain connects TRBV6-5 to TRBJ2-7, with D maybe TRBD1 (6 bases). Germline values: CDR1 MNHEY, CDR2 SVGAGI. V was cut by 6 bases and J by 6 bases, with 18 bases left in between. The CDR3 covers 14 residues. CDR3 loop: CASRLGTSVLEQYF. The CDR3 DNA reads TGTGCCAGCAGACTCGGGACAAGCGTTCTCGAGCAGTACTTC.

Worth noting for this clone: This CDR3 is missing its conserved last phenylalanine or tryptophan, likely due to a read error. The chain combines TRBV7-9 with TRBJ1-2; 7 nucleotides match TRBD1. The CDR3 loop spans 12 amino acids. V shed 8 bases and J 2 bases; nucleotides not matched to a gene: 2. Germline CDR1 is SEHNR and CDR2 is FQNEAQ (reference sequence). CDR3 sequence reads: CASQQGNYGYTV. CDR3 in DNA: TGTGCCAGCCAACAGGGGAACTATGGCTACACCGTC.

CDR3 in DNA: TGTGCCACCAGACAGGGGGGCTTTGGAAACACCATATATTTT. Translated: CATRQGGFGNTIYF. The rearrangement uses TRBV15 and TRBJ1-3, with 8 bases identical to TRBD1. The length of the CDR3 is 14 residues. Trimming cost V 6 bases and J 3 bases; bases outside gene matches: 4. Looked up from germline, CDR1 is LNHNV and CDR2 is YYDKDF (reference sequence).

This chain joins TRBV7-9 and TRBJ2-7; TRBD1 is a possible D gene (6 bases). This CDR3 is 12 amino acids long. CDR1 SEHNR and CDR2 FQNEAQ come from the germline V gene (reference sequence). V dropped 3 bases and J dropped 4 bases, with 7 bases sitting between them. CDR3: CASSFTGYEQYF. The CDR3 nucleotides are TGTGCCAGCAGCTTTACAGGGTACGAGCAGTACTTC.

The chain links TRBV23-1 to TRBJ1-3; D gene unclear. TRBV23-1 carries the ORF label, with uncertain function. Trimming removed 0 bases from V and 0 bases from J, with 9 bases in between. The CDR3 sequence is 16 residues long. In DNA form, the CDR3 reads TGCGCCAGCAGTCAATCCCACAGAAGCTCTGGAAACACCATATATTTT. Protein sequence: CASSQSHRSSGNTIYF.

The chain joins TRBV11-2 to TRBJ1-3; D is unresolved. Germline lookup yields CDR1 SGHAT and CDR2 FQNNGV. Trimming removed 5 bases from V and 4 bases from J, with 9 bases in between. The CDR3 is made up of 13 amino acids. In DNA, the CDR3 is TGTGCCAGCAGCCTTTCGGCCGGAAACACCATATATTTT. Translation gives CASSLSAGNTIYF.

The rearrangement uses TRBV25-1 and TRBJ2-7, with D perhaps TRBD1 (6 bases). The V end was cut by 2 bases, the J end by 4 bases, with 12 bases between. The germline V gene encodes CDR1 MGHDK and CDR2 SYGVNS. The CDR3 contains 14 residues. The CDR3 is CASSEAGAGYEQYF. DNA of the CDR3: TGTGCCAGCAGTGAAGCAGGGGCGGGTTACGAGCAGTACTTC.

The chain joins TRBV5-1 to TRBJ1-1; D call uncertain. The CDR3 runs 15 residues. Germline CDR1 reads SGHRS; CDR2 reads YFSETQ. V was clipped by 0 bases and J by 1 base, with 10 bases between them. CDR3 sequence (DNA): TGCGCCAGCAGCTTGGCCCTGGGCAAGAACACTGAAGCTTTCTTT. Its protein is CASSLALGKNTEAFF.

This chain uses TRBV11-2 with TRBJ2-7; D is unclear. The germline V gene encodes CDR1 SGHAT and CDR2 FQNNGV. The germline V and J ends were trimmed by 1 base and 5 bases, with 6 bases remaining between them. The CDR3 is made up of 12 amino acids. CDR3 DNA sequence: TGTGCCAGCAGCTTAGGTTGGGACGAGCAGTACTTC. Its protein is CASSLGWDEQYF.

The CDR3 is CASRSGTGTGYGYTF. CDR3 nucleotides: TGTGCCAGCAGATCCGGGACAGGGACCGGCTATGGCTACACCTTC. V usage is TRBV6-5 and J usage is TRBJ1-2, with 9 bases that match TRBD1. Germline values: CDR1 MNHEY, CDR2 SVGAGI. V lost 6 bases and J lost 4; bases outside the gene matches: 9. CDR3 length: 15 residues.

DNA for the CDR3: TGTGCCAGTACTCCCACAGGGGTCCTATATGGCTACACCTTC. Amino acids: CASTPTGVLYGYTF. The chain joins TRBV19 to TRBJ1-2; 7 bases map to TRBD1. V shed 7 bases, J shed 5 bases, and the junction held 10 bases outside the gene matches. The germline gives CDR1 LNHDA, CDR2 SQIVND (reference sequence). This CDR3 contains 14 residues. Combining the CDR3 with reference TRBV19 and TRBJ1-2 gives the whole variable domain DGGITQSPKYLFRKEGQNVTLSCEQNLNHDAMYWYRQDPGQGLRLIYYSQIVNDFQKGDIAEGYSVSREKKESFPLTVTSAQKNPTAFYLCASTPTGVLYGYTFGSGTRLTVV.

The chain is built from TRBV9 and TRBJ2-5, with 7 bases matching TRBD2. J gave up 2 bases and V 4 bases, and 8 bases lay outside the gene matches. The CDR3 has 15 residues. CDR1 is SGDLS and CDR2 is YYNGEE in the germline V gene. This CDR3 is CASSSWEGRQETQYF. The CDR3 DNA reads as TGTGCCAGCAGCTCCTGGGAGGGGCGGCAAGAGACCCAGTACTTC.

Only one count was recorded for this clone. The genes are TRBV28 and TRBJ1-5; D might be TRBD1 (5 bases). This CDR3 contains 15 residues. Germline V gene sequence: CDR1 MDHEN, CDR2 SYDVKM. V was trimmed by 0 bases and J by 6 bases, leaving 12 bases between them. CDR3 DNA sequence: TGTGCCAGCAGTTTATGGGGAGGGGATGGTCAGCCCCAGCATTTT. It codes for CASSLWGGDGQPQHF.

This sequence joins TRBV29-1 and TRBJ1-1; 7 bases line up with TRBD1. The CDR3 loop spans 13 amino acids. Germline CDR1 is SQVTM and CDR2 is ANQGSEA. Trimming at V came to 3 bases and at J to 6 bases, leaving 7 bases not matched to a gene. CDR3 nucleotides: TGCAGCGTTGAGGAGGGGGCCGGGGCTGAAGCTTTCTTT. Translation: CSVEEGAGAEAFF.

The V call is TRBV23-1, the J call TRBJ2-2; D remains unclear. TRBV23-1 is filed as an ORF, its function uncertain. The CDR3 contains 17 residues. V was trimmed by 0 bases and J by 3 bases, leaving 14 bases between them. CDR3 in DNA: TGCGCCAGCAGTCAATCTAAGGAATTGATCGACACCGGGGAGCTGTTTTTT. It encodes CASSQSKELIDTGELFF.

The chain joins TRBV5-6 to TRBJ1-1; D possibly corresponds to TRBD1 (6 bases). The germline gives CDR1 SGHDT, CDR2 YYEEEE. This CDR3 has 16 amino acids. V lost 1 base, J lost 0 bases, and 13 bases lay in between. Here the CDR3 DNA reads TGTGCCAGCAGCTTGATCGCGGGGGGCATGAACACTGAAGCTTTCTTT. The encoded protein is CASSLIAGGMNTEAFF.

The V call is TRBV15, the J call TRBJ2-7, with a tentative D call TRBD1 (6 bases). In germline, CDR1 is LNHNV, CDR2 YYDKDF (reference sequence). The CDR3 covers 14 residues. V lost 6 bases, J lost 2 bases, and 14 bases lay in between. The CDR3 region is CATRAPGQPYEQYF. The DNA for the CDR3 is TGTGCCACCAGAGCTCCGGGACAACCCTACGAGCAGTACTTC.